This T cell receptor beta chain was recorded in a study of T cell responses to AZD1222 COVID-19 vaccine. Study findings and constraints: Dominant at 160-218 and 743-854, vaccine-associated CD4 TCRs also spanned spike.

Only in-frame clones appear in the TCRdb table, and some are missing; sequencing was by immunoSEQ multiplex PCR. There are 130,000 or so clones in the sample; 89% occur only once, and just under 3% lies in the top ten. Note on this clone: Its matching antigen is unknown.

Trimming cost V 5 bases and J 0 bases; bases outside gene matches: 9. Germline V gives CDR1 MDHEN, CDR2 SYDVKM. This CDR3 is 17 amino acids long. The clonotype comes from an adult in good health. This material consisted of peripheral blood, taken on day 0 of AZD1222 vaccination. The chain has TRBV28 and TRBJ1-5, with 8 bases aligning to TRBD1. The CDR3 DNA sequence: TGTGCCAGCAGTCCACCGGACAGGGCCCATAGCAATCAGCCCCAGCATTTT. Translated, it gives CASSPPDRAHSNQPQHF.